This TCR beta chain was sequenced for a study of T cell changes during pregnancy in multiple sclerosis. Libraries were prepared by immunoSEQ multiplex PCR; TCRdb keeps only in-frame clonotypes and omits some of them. Here the sample spans 50,000 to 65,000 clones, 92% being singletons. CDR3 length: 13 residues. Germline V lookup: CDR1 SGDLS, CDR2 YYNGEE. V lost 3 bases, J lost 3 bases, and 9 bases lay in between. The starting material was peripheral blood, obtained in the first trimester of pregnancy. The TCR originated in a female donor with multiple sclerosis, enrolled in a pregnancy study. The V gene is TRBV9, the J gene TRBJ1-2; no clear D. This CDR3 is CASSAVGDYGYTF. The CDR3 DNA reads as TGTGCCAGCAGCGCAGTTGGAGACTATGGCTACACCTTC.